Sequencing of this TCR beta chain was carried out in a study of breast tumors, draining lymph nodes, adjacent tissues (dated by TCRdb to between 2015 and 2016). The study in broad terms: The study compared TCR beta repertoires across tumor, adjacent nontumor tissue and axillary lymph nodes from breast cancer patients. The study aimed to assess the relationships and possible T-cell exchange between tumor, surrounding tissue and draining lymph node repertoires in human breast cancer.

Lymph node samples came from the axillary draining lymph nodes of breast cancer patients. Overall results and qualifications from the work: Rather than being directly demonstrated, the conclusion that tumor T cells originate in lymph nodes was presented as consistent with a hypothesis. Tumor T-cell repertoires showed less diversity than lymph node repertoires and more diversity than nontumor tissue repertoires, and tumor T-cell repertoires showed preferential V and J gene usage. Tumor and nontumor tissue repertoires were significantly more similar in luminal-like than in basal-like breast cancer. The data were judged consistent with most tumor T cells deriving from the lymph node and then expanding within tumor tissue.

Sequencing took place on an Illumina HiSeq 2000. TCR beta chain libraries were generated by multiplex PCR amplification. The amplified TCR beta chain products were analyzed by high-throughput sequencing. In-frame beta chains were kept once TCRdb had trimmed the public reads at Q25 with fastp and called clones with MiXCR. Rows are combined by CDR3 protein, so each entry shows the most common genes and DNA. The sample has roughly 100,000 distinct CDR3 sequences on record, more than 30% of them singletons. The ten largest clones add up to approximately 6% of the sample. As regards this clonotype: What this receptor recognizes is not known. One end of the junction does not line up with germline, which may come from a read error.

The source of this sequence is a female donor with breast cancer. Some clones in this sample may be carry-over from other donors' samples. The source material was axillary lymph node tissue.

The CDR3 region reads CAGSYSAGTGELFF. Here is the DNA: TGTGCCGGCAGTTACTCGGCGGGCACCGGGGAGCTGTTTTTT. Recombination joined TRBV6-6 with TRBJ2-2; TRBD2 is perhaps the D gene, given 5 matching bases. The germline V gene (reference sequence) sets CDR1 to MNHNY and CDR2 to SVGAGI. Spanning cysteine to phenylalanine, the CDR3 consists of 14 amino acids. The only DNA kept is the CDR3, 42 bases in frame from the first base.